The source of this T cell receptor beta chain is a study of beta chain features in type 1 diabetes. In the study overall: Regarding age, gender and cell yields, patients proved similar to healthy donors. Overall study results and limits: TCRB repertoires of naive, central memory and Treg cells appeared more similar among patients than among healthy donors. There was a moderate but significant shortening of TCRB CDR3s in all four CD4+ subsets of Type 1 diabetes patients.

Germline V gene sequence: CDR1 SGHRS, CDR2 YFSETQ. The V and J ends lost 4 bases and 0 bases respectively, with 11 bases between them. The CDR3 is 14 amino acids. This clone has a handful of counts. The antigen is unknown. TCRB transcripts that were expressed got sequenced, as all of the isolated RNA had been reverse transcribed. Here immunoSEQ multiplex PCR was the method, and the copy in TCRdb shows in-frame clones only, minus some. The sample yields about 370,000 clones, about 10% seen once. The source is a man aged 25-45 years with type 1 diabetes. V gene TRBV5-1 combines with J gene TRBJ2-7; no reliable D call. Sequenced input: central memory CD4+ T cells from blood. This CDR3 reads CASSVSAGSYEQYF. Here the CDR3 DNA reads TGCGCCAGCAGCGTCTCCGCCGGCTCCTACGAGCAGTACTTC.